This TCR beta chain was sequenced in a study of CD8 T cells in Susac syndrome. General observations from the study: Clonal expansion of Susac CD8+ cells peaked in TEMRA cells, and it also peaked in active patients.

Random-hexamer reverse transcription was applied to roughly 0.5 to 1 ug RNA. immunoSEQ multiplex PCR amplified TCR beta CDR3 across 54 Vbeta, 13 Jbeta. TCRdb re-analysed the immunoSEQ multiplex PCR reads in MiXCR, keeping a single row per CDR3 protein. In the table there are some 200,000 distinct CDR3 sequences, approximately 95% of which are singletons. As regards this clonotype: As yet, its antigen is unknown.

The CDR3 has 12 residues. Germline CDR1 MNHEY, CDR2 SMNVEV (reference sequence). V gave up 7 bases and J gave up 5 bases, with 11 bases separating them. This clonotype was obtained from a human donor with Susac syndrome. Sequencing was performed on CD8+ T cells from PBMCs. The chain employs TRBV27 and TRBJ1-1, with unresolved D. CDR3 loop: CASTIVRTEAFF. In DNA form, the CDR3 reads TGTGCCAGCACCATAGTAAGGACTGAAGCTTTCTTT.